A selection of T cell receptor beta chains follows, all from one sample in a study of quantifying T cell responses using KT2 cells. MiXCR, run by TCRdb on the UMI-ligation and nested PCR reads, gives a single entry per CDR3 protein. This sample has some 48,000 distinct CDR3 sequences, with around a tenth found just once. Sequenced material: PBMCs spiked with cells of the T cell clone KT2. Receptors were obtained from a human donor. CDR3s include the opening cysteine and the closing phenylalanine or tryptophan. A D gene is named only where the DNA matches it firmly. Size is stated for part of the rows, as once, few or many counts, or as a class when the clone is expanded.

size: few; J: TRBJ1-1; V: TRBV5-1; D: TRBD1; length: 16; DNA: TGCGCCAGCAGCTTTAGCACAGGGGGATTGAACACTGAAGCTTTCTTT; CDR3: CASSFSTGGLNTEAFF
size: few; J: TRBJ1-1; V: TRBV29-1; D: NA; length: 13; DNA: TGCAGCGTTGCGGGGAACATGAACACTGAAGCTTTCTTT; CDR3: CSVAGNMNTEAFF
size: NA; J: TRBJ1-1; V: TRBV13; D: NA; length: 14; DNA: TGTGCCAGCAGCTTAAGGGTAGGAAACACTGAAGCTTTCTTT; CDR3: CASSLRVGNTEAFF
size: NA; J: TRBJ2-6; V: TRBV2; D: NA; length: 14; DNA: TGTGCCAGCAGCCTACTGGGTGGGGCCAACGTCCTGACTTTC; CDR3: CASSLLGGANVLTF
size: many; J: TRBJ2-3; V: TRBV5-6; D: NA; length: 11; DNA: TGTGCCAGCAGCGTGACAGCTACGCAGTATTTT; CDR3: CASSVTATQYF
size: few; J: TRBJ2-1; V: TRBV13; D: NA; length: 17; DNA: TGTGCCAGCAGCACTTCGGGACTCCAGAGGCCCTACAATGAGCAGTTCTTC; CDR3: CASSTSGLQRPYNEQFF
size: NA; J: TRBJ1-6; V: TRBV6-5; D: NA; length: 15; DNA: TGTGCCAGCAAGGAGGGGGGCTACTATAATTCACCCCTCCACTTT; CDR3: CASKEGGYYNSPLHF
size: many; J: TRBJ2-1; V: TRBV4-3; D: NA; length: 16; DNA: TGCGCCAGCAGCCGGGTTGAGGTAGCGGAAACGCATGAGCAGTTCTTC; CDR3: CASSRVEVAETHEQFF
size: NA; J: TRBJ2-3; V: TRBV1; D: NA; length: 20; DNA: TGCACCAGCAGCCAAGGTACTAGCGGGGGGCCGCCTACTCCCACAGATACGCAGTATTTT; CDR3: CTSSQGTSGGPPTPTDTQYF
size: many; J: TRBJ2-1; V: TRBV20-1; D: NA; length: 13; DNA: TGCAGTGCTAGGGAGGGACCGAACAATGAGCAGTTCTTC; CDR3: CSAREGPNNEQFF